This T cell receptor (beta chain) was documented in a study of regulatory T cells in long-lasting Graves disease. Time point of the sample: newly diagnosed GD, antithyroid drugs for less than 3 months. The TCR library was made from RNA extracted from PBMCs. CDR3 regions were amplified by Arm-PCR using iRepertoire HTBI primers to build TCR beta libraries. One entry per CDR3 protein results from TCRdb running MiXCR on the multiplex PCR reads. The data contain about 330,000 distinct CDR3 sequences, about 17% of them singletons. Trimming left V 4 bases short and J 4 bases short, with 11 bases between. The germline V gene has CDR1 MNHNS and CDR2 SASEGT. The CDR3 loop spans 14 amino acids. The same data also went into a second study, on T cells in Graves' hyperthyroidism and ophthalmopathy.

The sequence was obtained from a woman between 18 and 30 years old with Graves disease. The J gene is TRBJ1-5, the V gene TRBV6-1; the D is unclear. Here the sequenced sample was peripheral blood mononuclear cells (PBMCs), taken at new diagnosis, from a patient treated with antithyroid drugs. The CDR3 loop reads CASSARGANQPQHF. The CDR3 region has the DNA TGTGCCAGCAGTGCCCGTGGCGCAAATCAGCCCCAGCATTTT.